The rows below give T cell receptor beta chains drawn from one sample of a study of blood T cells in healthy people across ages. TCRdb ran MiXCR on the 5' RACE reads and lists one entry per CDR3 protein. This table holds about 1.7 million distinct CDR3 sequences, 28% found once. The sample taken for sequencing was blood. These receptor sequences come from a woman in her 30s in good health. The CDR3 runs from the conserved cysteine through the conserved F or W. Each record gives: D gene, V gene, J gene, clone size, CDR3 DNA, CDR3 protein. D genes are given only for firm matches. The listing skips clone size in some rows; elsewhere it reads once, few, many or a size class.

>TRBD1|TRBV7-2|TRBJ2-7|.
TGTGCCAGCAGCTTGCTCTACACGCTTCAGGGGGCGAGGAGGACCTACGAGCAGTACTTC
CASSLLYTLQGARRTYEQYF
>.|TRBV29-1|TRBJ2-1|few
TGCAGCGTTGAAATGGGCTCCTACTCCTACAATGAGCAGTTCTTC
CSVEMGSYSYNEQFF
>.|TRBV11-2|TRBJ2-7|many
TGTGCCAGCAGCTTAAGGCGCGGGGGCGGAGGTGAGCAGTACTTC
CASSLRRGGGGEQYF
>.|TRBV29-1|TRBJ2-3|.
TGCAGCGTCGATACAAGGGGAGCAGGGGATACGCAGTATTTT
CSVDTRGAGDTQYF
>.|TRBV20-1|TRBJ2-5|few
TGCAGTGCTAAGCCAGGGGGGGCTTACCAAGAGACCCAGTACTTC
CSAKPGGAYQETQYF
>TRBD2|TRBV4-3|TRBJ2-5|.
TGCGCCAGCAGCCAAGATCTGCAGACTAGCGGGAGGGCCGGCGAGACCCAGTACTTC
CASSQDLQTSGRAGETQYF
>TRBD1|TRBV18|TRBJ2-1|few
TGTGCCAGCTCACCAAACAGGGGTTCCTACGAGCAGTTCTTC
CASSPNRGSYEQFF
>TRBD2|TRBV10-3|TRBJ2-5|.
TGTGCCATCAGTGATACAGCGGGGGATGCAAATGAGCAGTACTTC
CAISDTAGDANEQYF
>TRBD1|TRBV7-2|TRBJ2-6|.
TGTGCCAGCAGCGCAAAGGGGGCAGGGGCCAACGTCCTGACTTTC
CASSAKGAGANVLTF
>.|TRBV5-1|TRBJ2-7|few
TGCGCCAGCAGCTTCTTGGTTGGGTACGAGCAGTACTTC
CASSFLVGYEQYF
>TRBD1|TRBV6-4|TRBJ2-7|.
TGTGCCAGACACCCCGACAGGGCCCTGGATTACGAGCAGTACTTC
CARHPDRALDYEQYF